This is a list of T cell receptor beta chains from one sample in a study of spatial heterogeneity in lung cancer. TCRdb passed the 5' RACE reads through MiXCR, listing each CDR3 protein once. The repertoire consists of 100,000 to 120,000 distinct CDR3 sequences, with approximately 10% occurring once and the leading ten covering 20% to 25%. The material was PBMCs, obtained at follow-up. These receptor sequences come from a female donor with early-stage non-small cell lung cancer. CDR3s include the opening cysteine and the closing phenylalanine or tryptophan. The order of the fields is CDR3 length, V gene, J gene, D gene, clone size, CDR3 DNA, CDR3 protein. A D gene is named only where the DNA matches it firmly. Rows give clone size only sometimes, using once, few, many, or a class for an expanded clone.

cdr3_length: 14; v_call: TRBV2; j_call: TRBJ1-1; d_call: -; clone_size: few; cdr3_nt: TGTGCCAGCAGGACAACAGGAATGAACACTGAAGCTTTCTTT; cdr3_aa: CASRTTGMNTEAFF
cdr3_length: 12; v_call: TRBV7-9; j_call: TRBJ2-1; d_call: -; clone_size: few; cdr3_nt: TGTGCCAGCAGCTTAGCCGTAAATGAGCAGTTCTTC; cdr3_aa: CASSLAVNEQFF
cdr3_length: 13; v_call: TRBV28; j_call: TRBJ2-1; d_call: TRBD2; clone_size: -; cdr3_nt: TGTGCCAGCACCGTAGCGGGATACAATGAGCAGTTCTTC; cdr3_aa: CASTVAGYNEQFF
cdr3_length: 17; v_call: TRBV28; j_call: TRBJ1-5; d_call: -; clone_size: many; cdr3_nt: TGTGCCACCACCGAGGGGGGGAGGGTCGGACGCAATCAGCCCCAGCATTTT; cdr3_aa: CATTEGGRVGRNQPQHF
cdr3_length: 14; v_call: TRBV28; j_call: TRBJ1-1; d_call: -; clone_size: -; cdr3_nt: TGTGCCAGCAGTTGGGGGGCTGCGAGCACTGAAGCTTTCTTT; cdr3_aa: CASSWGAASTEAFF
cdr3_length: 13; v_call: TRBV19; j_call: TRBJ2-7; d_call: -; clone_size: few; cdr3_nt: TGTGCCAGTTCCTACAGGGTTTCCTACGAGCAGTACTTC; cdr3_aa: CASSYRVSYEQYF
cdr3_length: 16; v_call: TRBV28; j_call: TRBJ1-1; d_call: TRBD1; clone_size: -; cdr3_nt: TGTGCCAGCAGAACACCGGGACAGGGCACATCGCTTGAAGCTTTCTTT; cdr3_aa: CASRTPGQGTSLEAFF
cdr3_length: 12; v_call: TRBV28; j_call: TRBJ1-2; d_call: -; clone_size: -; cdr3_nt: TGTGCCAGCACCGGGGCCGGCTATGGCTACACCTTC; cdr3_aa: CASTGAGYGYTF
cdr3_length: 15; v_call: TRBV27; j_call: TRBJ2-7; d_call: -; clone_size: -; cdr3_nt: TGTGCCAGCAGTTTGATGGCGGGAATCACCTACGAGCAGTACTTC; cdr3_aa: CASSLMAGITYEQYF
cdr3_length: 15; v_call: TRBV4-2; j_call: TRBJ2-4; d_call: -; clone_size: many; cdr3_nt: TGTGCCAGCAGCCAAGAAGGGGGACAAGGCAACATTCAGTACTTC; cdr3_aa: CASSQEGGQGNIQYF
cdr3_length: 16; v_call: TRBV5-1; j_call: TRBJ2-1; d_call: -; clone_size: -; cdr3_nt: TGCGCCAGCAGCTTGCCCAGCCTAGCGATATACAATGAGCAGTTCTTC; cdr3_aa: CASSLPSLAIYNEQFF
cdr3_length: 16; v_call: TRBV10-3; j_call: TRBJ2-1; d_call: TRBD2; clone_size: -; cdr3_nt: TGTGCCATCAGTTCCTCCCTAGCGGGAGTAGACAATGAGCAGTTCTTC; cdr3_aa: CAISSSLAGVDNEQFF
cdr3_length: 13; v_call: TRBV12-3/TRBV12-4; j_call: TRBJ1-4; d_call: -; clone_size: -; cdr3_nt: TGTGCCAGCGACGGGGGGAACGGTGAAAAACTGTTTTTT; cdr3_aa: CASDGGNGEKLFF
cdr3_length: 13; v_call: TRBV29-1; j_call: TRBJ1-4; d_call: TRBD1; clone_size: few; cdr3_nt: TGCAGCATAGGGACAGGGGGAATGGAAAAACTGTTTTTT; cdr3_aa: CSIGTGGMEKLFF
cdr3_length: 18; v_call: TRBV7-3; j_call: TRBJ2-3; d_call: TRBD2; clone_size: few; cdr3_nt: TGTGCCAGCAGCCCTTACCCACTGACTAGCGGGTATACAGATACGCAGTATTTT; cdr3_aa: CASSPYPLTSGYTDTQYF
cdr3_length: 15; v_call: TRBV4-2; j_call: TRBJ2-1; d_call: -; clone_size: many; cdr3_nt: TGTGCCAGCAGCCAAGATAAGGGTCCGGGTAATGAGCAGTTCTTC; cdr3_aa: CASSQDKGPGNEQFF
cdr3_length: 13; v_call: TRBV11-2; j_call: TRBJ1-5; d_call: TRBD1; clone_size: -; cdr3_nt: TGTGCCAGCAGCTCGACAGGGTTACAGCCCCAGCATTTT; cdr3_aa: CASSSTGLQPQHF
cdr3_length: 13; v_call: TRBV5-1; j_call: TRBJ2-1; d_call: -; clone_size: -; cdr3_nt: TGCGCCAGCAGCCGTAGCGAAAACAATGAGCAGTTCTTC; cdr3_aa: CASSRSENNEQFF
cdr3_length: 13; v_call: TRBV10-3; j_call: TRBJ1-1; d_call: -; clone_size: many; cdr3_nt: TGTGCCATCAGCACACAGGTGAACACTGAAGCTTTCTTT; cdr3_aa: CAISTQVNTEAFF
cdr3_length: 14; v_call: TRBV28; j_call: TRBJ1-4; d_call: TRBD1; clone_size: many; cdr3_nt: TGTGCCAGCAGGGCCGGGACAGGGGCCGAAAAACTGTTTTTT; cdr3_aa: CASRAGTGAEKLFF
cdr3_length: 14; v_call: TRBV6-6; j_call: TRBJ1-4; d_call: TRBD1; clone_size: few; cdr3_nt: TGTGCCAGCAGTTACTGGGACAGGGGGGACAAACTGTTTTTT; cdr3_aa: CASSYWDRGDKLFF
cdr3_length: 17; v_call: TRBV28; j_call: TRBJ1-6; d_call: -; clone_size: few; cdr3_nt: TGTGCCAGCAGTTTATTAGAGCGGGGGCTACGGAATTCACCCCTCCACTTT; cdr3_aa: CASSLLERGLRNSPLHF
cdr3_length: 16; v_call: TRBV5-4; j_call: TRBJ2-3; d_call: TRBD2; clone_size: many; cdr3_nt: TGTGCCAGCAGCTCACTAGCGCGATCACCAACAGATACGCAGTATTTT; cdr3_aa: CASSSLARSPTDTQYF
cdr3_length: 15; v_call: TRBV28; j_call: TRBJ1-1; d_call: -; clone_size: many; cdr3_nt: TGTGCCAGCAGTGGCCACGGAACCCAGAACACTGAAGCTTTCTTT; cdr3_aa: CASSGHGTQNTEAFF
cdr3_length: 14; v_call: TRBV4-3; j_call: TRBJ1-2; d_call: -; clone_size: many; cdr3_nt: TGCGCCAGCAGCCAAGAGGAGGGTCACTATGGCTACACCTTC; cdr3_aa: CASSQEEGHYGYTF
cdr3_length: 13; v_call: TRBV10-2; j_call: TRBJ2-7; d_call: -; clone_size: many; cdr3_nt: TGCGCCAGCAGTGTTAGCGGCTCCTACGAGCAGTACTTC; cdr3_aa: CASSVSGSYEQYF
cdr3_length: 15; v_call: TRBV12-3/TRBV12-4; j_call: TRBJ1-3; d_call: -; clone_size: -; cdr3_nt: TGTGCCAGCAGTTTACGGCAGGGAGGAGGAAACACCATATATTTT; cdr3_aa: CASSLRQGGGNTIYF
cdr3_length: 14; v_call: TRBV14; j_call: TRBJ2-1; d_call: -; clone_size: few; cdr3_nt: TGTGCCAGCAGCCATTTCAGGGCCTCTGGTGAGCAGTTCTTC; cdr3_aa: CASSHFRASGEQFF
cdr3_length: 15; v_call: TRBV7-9; j_call: TRBJ1-3; d_call: TRBD1; clone_size: few; cdr3_nt: TGTGCCAGCAGCCACGGACAGGGCTCTGGAAACACCATATATTTT; cdr3_aa: CASSHGQGSGNTIYF
cdr3_length: 15; v_call: TRBV27; j_call: TRBJ1-1; d_call: -; clone_size: -; cdr3_nt: TGTGCCAGCAGCCTTAACGGACTGCAGAACACTGAAGCTTTCTTT; cdr3_aa: CASSLNGLQNTEAFF
cdr3_length: 14; v_call: TRBV7-3; j_call: TRBJ2-1; d_call: -; clone_size: -; cdr3_nt: TGTGCCAGCAGTTTGGGAGCATTTATCGATGAGCAGTTCTTC; cdr3_aa: CASSLGAFIDEQFF
cdr3_length: 16; v_call: TRBV6-5; j_call: TRBJ1-6; d_call: TRBD1; clone_size: few; cdr3_nt: TGTGCCAGCAGTTACTCCGGCGCAGGGGGCGGTTCACCCCTCCACTTT; cdr3_aa: CASSYSGAGGGSPLHF
cdr3_length: 14; v_call: TRBV7-9; j_call: TRBJ1-5; d_call: TRBD1; clone_size: few; cdr3_nt: TGTGCCAGCAGGGCAGGGGGTTTAAATCAGCCCCAGCATTTT; cdr3_aa: CASRAGGLNQPQHF
cdr3_length: 16; v_call: TRBV6-5; j_call: TRBJ2-1; d_call: -; clone_size: -; cdr3_nt: TGTGCCAGCAGTTATACTGGGCAGGTGTTTGTGAATGAGCAGTTCTTC; cdr3_aa: CASSYTGQVFVNEQFF
cdr3_length: 13; v_call: TRBV28; j_call: TRBJ2-7; d_call: -; clone_size: -; cdr3_nt: TGTGCCACCGGATGGGGCAACTCCTACGAGCAGTACTTC; cdr3_aa: CATGWGNSYEQYF
cdr3_length: 15; v_call: TRBV7-2; j_call: TRBJ2-2; d_call: -; clone_size: few; cdr3_nt: TGTGCCAGCAGCTTTCGTCCGGGGCGGTCCGGGGAGCTGTTTTTT; cdr3_aa: CASSFRPGRSGELFF
cdr3_length: 12; v_call: TRBV30; j_call: TRBJ2-7; d_call: -; clone_size: many; cdr3_nt: TGTGCCTGGGGAACAGCTAACTACGAGCAGTACTTC; cdr3_aa: CAWGTANYEQYF
cdr3_length: 16; v_call: TRBV15; j_call: TRBJ2-1; d_call: -; clone_size: few; cdr3_nt: TGTGCCACCAGCAGAGATGGTGGGGGGCCCATTTCTGAGCAGTTCTTC; cdr3_aa: CATSRDGGGPISEQFF
cdr3_length: 13; v_call: TRBV11-2; j_call: TRBJ2-5; d_call: -; clone_size: many; cdr3_nt: TGTGCCAGCAGCTTTGTGGATCGGGAGACCCAGTACTTC; cdr3_aa: CASSFVDRETQYF
cdr3_length: 13; v_call: TRBV6-6; j_call: TRBJ1-1; d_call: -; clone_size: -; cdr3_nt: TGTGCCAGCAGTTCCGTGGAGAACACTGAAGCTTTCTTT; cdr3_aa: CASSSVENTEAFF
cdr3_length: 16; v_call: TRBV7-6; j_call: TRBJ1-5; d_call: -; clone_size: -; cdr3_nt: TGTGCCAGCAGCTTAACGGGACATCATAGCAATCAGCCCCAGCATTTT; cdr3_aa: CASSLTGHHSNQPQHF
cdr3_length: 13; v_call: TRBV19; j_call: TRBJ1-5; d_call: TRBD1; clone_size: -; cdr3_nt: TGTGCCAGCTCCGGGACAGGGCTTCAGCCCCAGCATTTT; cdr3_aa: CASSGTGLQPQHF
cdr3_length: 12; v_call: TRBV24-1; j_call: TRBJ1-1; d_call: -; clone_size: many; cdr3_nt: TGTGCCACCAGTGATAAGGACAGTGAAGCTTTCTTT; cdr3_aa: CATSDKDSEAFF
cdr3_length: 17; v_call: TRBV2; j_call: TRBJ2-1; d_call: -; clone_size: few; cdr3_nt: TGTGCCAGCAGTGTTCGAGCGGGCAACACAAACTACAATGAGCAGTTCTTC; cdr3_aa: CASSVRAGNTNYNEQFF
cdr3_length: 15; v_call: TRBV4-2; j_call: TRBJ2-2; d_call: -; clone_size: -; cdr3_nt: TGTGCCAGCAGCCAAGCTAACGGCCCCACCGGGGAGCTGTTTTTT; cdr3_aa: CASSQANGPTGELFF